This T cell receptor beta chain was captured by sequencing in a study of response to subunit inactivated influenza vaccine. At least ten counts were recorded for this clonotype. Its antigen remains unidentified. A single record per CDR3 protein comes from TCRdb applying MiXCR to the RT-PCR reads. The table has about half a million distinct CDR3 sequences, under 9% seen once. This CDR3 comprises 14 residues. V was clipped by 3 bases and J by 4 bases, with 10 bases between them. Germline V gives CDR1 LGHDT, CDR2 YNNKEL (reference sequence). Study-wide findings and caveats: Every seasonal influenza vaccination brings in few new T cells, the authors suggested.

The sample here was PBMCs from blood, taken about 23 months after vaccination. The rearrangement uses TRBV3-1 and TRBJ1-5; perhaps TRBD1 as D (6 bases). This receptor was taken from a man between 50 and 75 years old who received an inactivated influenza vaccine. The CDR3 loop reads CASSQGGRNQPQHF. CDR3 coding DNA: TGTGCCAGCAGCCAGGGGGGGCGGAATCAGCCCCAGCATTTT.